This T cell receptor (beta chain) was retrieved from a study of regulatory T cells in long-lasting Graves disease. In germline, CDR1 is SQVTM, CDR2 ANQGSEA. With 1 base clipped from V and 7 bases from J, the junction kept 4 bases outside the gene matches. The CDR3 extends over 13 amino acids. CDR3-region Arm-PCR and iRepertoire HTBI primers produced the TCR beta libraries. TCRdb redid the calling of the multiplex PCR reads with MiXCR, one entry per CDR3 protein. The sample has fewer than 450,000 distinct CDR3 sequences, about a quarter seen once. Documented time point: persistent/refractory GD, antithyroid drugs over 5 years with positive TRAb. Preparation of the TCR library used RNA extracted from PBMCs.

The material sequenced was peripheral blood mononuclear cells (PBMCs), taken when the disease was refractory, from a patient treated with antithyroid drugs. The J gene is TRBJ2-7, the V gene TRBV29-1; 10 bases agree with TRBD1. The TCR sequence derives from a female donor with Graves disease. The CDR3 protein is CSVEAPGQGEQYF. Written as DNA, the CDR3 is TGCAGCGTTGAAGCACCGGGACAGGGGGAGCAGTACTTC.